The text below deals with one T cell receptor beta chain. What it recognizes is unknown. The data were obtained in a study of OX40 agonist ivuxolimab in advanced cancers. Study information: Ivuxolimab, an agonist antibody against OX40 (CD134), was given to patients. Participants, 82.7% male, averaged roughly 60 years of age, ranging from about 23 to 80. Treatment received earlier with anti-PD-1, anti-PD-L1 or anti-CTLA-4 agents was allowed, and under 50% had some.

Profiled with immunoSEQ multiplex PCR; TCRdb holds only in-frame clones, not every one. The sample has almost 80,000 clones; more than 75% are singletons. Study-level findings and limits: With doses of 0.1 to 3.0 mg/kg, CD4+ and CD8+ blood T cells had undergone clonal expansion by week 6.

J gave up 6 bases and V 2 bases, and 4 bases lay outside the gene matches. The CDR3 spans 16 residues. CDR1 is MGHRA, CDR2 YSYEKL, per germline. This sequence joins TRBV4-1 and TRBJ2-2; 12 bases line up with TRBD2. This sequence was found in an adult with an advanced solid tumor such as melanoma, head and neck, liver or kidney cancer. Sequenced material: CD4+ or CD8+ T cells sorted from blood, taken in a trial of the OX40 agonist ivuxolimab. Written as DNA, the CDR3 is TGCGCCAGCAGCCAACCAACTAGCGGGAGGTCCGGGGAGCTGTTTTTT. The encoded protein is CASSQPTSGRSGELFF.